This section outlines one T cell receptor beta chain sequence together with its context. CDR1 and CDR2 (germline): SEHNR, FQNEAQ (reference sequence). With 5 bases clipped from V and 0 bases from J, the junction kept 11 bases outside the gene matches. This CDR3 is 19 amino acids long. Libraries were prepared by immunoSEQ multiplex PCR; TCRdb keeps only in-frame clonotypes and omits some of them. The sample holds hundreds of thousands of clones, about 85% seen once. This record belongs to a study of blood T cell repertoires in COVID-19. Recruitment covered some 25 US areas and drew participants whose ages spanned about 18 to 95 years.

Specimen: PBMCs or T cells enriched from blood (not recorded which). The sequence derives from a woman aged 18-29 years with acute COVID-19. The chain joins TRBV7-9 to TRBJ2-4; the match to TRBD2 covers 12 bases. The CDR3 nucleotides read TGTGCCAGCAGCCGGACTAGCGGGGCCCCTGAGGTAGCCAAAAACATTCAGTACTTC. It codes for CASSRTSGAPEVAKNIQYF.